This T cell receptor (beta chain) appears in the sequencing data of a study of blood T cell repertoires in COVID-19. Trimming removed 0 bases at V and 5 bases at J, with 11 bases between. Germline CDR1 and CDR2: LGHNA and YSLEER. This CDR3 contains 16 residues. Assay: immunoSEQ multiplex PCR; the TCRdb copy retains only in-frame clones and omits some. The sample has 150,000 or so clones; around 90% are singletons. The rearrangement joins TRBV4-3 to TRBJ1-6, with D unresolved. This clonotype originated in a woman between 40 and 50 years old who had been exposed to COVID-19. Specimen: PBMCs or T cells enriched from blood (not recorded which). The CDR3 spells CASSQDGQPHNSPLHF. CDR3 coding DNA: TGCGCCAGCAGCCAAGATGGGCAACCGCATAATTCACCCCTCCACTTT.